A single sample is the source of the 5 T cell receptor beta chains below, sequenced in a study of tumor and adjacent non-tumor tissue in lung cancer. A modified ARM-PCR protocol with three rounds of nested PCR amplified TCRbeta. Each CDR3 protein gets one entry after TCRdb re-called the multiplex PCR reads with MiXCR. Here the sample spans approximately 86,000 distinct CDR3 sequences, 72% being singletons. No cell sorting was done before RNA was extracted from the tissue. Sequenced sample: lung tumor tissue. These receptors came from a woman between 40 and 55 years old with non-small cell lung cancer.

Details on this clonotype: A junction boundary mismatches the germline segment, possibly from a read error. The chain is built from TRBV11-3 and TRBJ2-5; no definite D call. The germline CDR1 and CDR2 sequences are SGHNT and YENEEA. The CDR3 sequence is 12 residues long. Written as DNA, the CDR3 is TGTGCCTGCAGTCCAAAAGGAGAGACCCAGTACTTC. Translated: CACSPKGETQYF. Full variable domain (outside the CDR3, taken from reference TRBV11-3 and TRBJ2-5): EAGVVQSPRYKIIEKKQPVAFWCNPISGHNTLYWYLQNLGQGPELLIRYENEEAVDDSQLPKDRFSAERLKGVDSTLKIQPAELGDSAVYLCACSPKGETQYFGPGTRLLVL.

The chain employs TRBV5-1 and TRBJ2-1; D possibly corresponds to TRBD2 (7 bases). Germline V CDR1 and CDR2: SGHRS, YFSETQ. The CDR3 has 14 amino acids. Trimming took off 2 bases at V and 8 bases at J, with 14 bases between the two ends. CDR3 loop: CASSLEGGPDEQFF. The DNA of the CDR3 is TGCGCCAGCAGCTTAGAGGGGGGGCCGGATGAGCAGTTCTTC.

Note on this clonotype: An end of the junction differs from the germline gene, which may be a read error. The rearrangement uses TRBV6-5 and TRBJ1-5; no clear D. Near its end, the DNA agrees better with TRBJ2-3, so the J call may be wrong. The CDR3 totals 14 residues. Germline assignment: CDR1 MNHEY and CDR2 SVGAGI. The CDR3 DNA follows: TGTGCCCGCAGGTACTGGAGAGGCAATCAGCCCCAGTATTTT. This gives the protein CARRYWRGNQPQYF.

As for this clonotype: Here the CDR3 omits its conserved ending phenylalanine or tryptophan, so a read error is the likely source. For the CDR3, the DNA is TGTGCCAGCACCAACGCACGGACAGGGGACTACGAGCAGTACTTA. Translating it yields CASTNARTGDYEQYL. The chain links TRBV5-8 to TRBJ2-7, with 9 bases lining up with TRBD1. Per the germline V gene, CDR1 is SGHTS and CDR2 is YDEGEE. The J segment lost 3 bases and the V segment lost 6 bases, leaving 10 bases of the junction unmatched. This CDR3 contains 15 residues.

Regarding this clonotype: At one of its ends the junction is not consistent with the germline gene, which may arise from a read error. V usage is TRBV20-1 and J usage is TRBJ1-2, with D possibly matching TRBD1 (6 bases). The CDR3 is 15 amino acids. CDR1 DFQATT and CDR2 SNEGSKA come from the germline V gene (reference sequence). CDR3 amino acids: CSARGEDSLLYGYSF. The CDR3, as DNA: TGCAGTGCTAGAGGAGAGGACAGTTTACTCTATGGCTACAGCTTC.